Listed below are T cell receptor beta chains from one sample, sequenced in a study of T cell changes during pregnancy in multiple sclerosis. TCRdb's table, derived via immunoSEQ multiplex PCR, lists solely in-frame clones and lacks some. The profile shows tens of thousands of clones, 80% to 90% of them singletons. The material was peripheral blood, obtained in the first trimester of pregnancy. The receptors here all came from a female donor in good health, enrolled as a control in a pregnancy study. Both conserved end residues are part of each CDR3. The D gene is left open where the match is weak. Size tells how often a clone was seen (once, few, many) or the class of an expanded clone, and some rows leave it out.

TGTGCCAGTAGTATCCTTTTCGGGGTGAACACCGGGGAGCTGTTTTTT	CASSILFGVNTGELFF	once	TRBV19	.	TRBJ2-2
TGTGCCAGCAGTTTGACAGGGGGCTCCTATGGCTACACCTTC	CASSLTGGSYGYTF	.	TRBV27	TRBD1	TRBJ1-2
TGTGCCAGTAGTATGACTAGCGGTCTTTACAATGAGCAGTTCTTC	CASSMTSGLYNEQFF	.	TRBV19	TRBD2	TRBJ2-1
TGTGCCTGGAGTTCTACTAGAGAGACCCAGTACTTC	CAWSSTRETQYF	.	TRBV30	.	TRBJ2-5
TGTGCCAGCAGACGAAGCAGCGCGTCCAATGAGCAGTTCTTC	CASRRSSASNEQFF	.	TRBV11-3	.	TRBJ2-1
TGTGCCAGCAGTAATCGACAGAACACTGAAGCTTTCTTT	CASSNRQNTEAFF	.	TRBV6-5	.	TRBJ1-1
TGTGCCAGCAGCCCGGTTACAGGGTCCCCCTATAATTCACCCCTCCACTTT	CASSPVTGSPYNSPLHF	.	TRBV9	.	TRBJ1-6
TGCGCCAGCCGTCAGCGGGAGGCCACAGATACGCAGTATTTT	CASRQREATDTQYF	once	TRBV4-1	TRBD2	TRBJ2-3
TGTGCCAGCAGCCATAGTTCGGGGATTGCGAACACCGGGGAGCTGTTTTTT	CASSHSSGIANTGELFF	.	TRBV14	.	TRBJ2-2
TGCGCCAGCAGTGAGGGCGTAGCGGGAGCGGCAGAGGGCTGGAAGACCCAGTACTTC	CASSEGVAGAAEGWKTQYF	.	TRBV10-1	TRBD2	TRBJ2-5
TGTGCCAGCAGTTACGGGGACAGCTCCTACGAGCAGTACTTC	CASSYGDSSYEQYF	medium-sized	TRBV6-5	TRBD1	TRBJ2-7
TGTGCCAGCAGCCAACGACAGGGTTGGAGCCAAGAGACCCAGTACTTC	CASSQRQGWSQETQYF	.	TRBV11-3	TRBD1	TRBJ2-5
TGTGCCAGTAGTATAGGGGGGCTAGCCCCCTACAATGAGCAGTTCTTC	CASSIGGLAPYNEQFF	.	TRBV19	.	TRBJ2-1
TGCGCCAGCAGCCTCGGGAACACTGAAGCTTTCTTT	CASSLGNTEAFF	.	TRBV4-1	.	TRBJ1-1
TGTGCCAGCAGCCCGCGACTAGCGGCCAGCACAGATACGCAGTATTTT	CASSPRLAASTDTQYF	.	TRBV7-2	TRBD2	TRBJ2-3
TGTGCCAGCAGCCAACGGACTAGCGGAGGGGGGTTCACAGATACGCAGTATTTT	CASSQRTSGGGFTDTQYF	once	TRBV7-9	TRBD2	TRBJ2-3
TGTGCCAGCAGTAGACAGGGCGCTGGAAACACCATATATTTT	CASSRQGAGNTIYF	.	TRBV27	TRBD1	TRBJ1-3
TGTGCCTGGAGCCCCCGGCAGGCGTACACTGAAGCTTTCTTT	CAWSPRQAYTEAFF	.	TRBV30	.	TRBJ1-1
TGTGCCAGCCTTCCGGGGGGAAGCTATGGCTACACCTTC	CASLPGGSYGYTF	.	TRBV7-9	.	TRBJ1-2
TGCGCCAGCAGCCCAGGGGGGACCCCGGAGCTGTTTTTT	CASSPGGTPELFF	.	TRBV4-1	.	TRBJ2-2
TGTGCCAGCAGCTTGGACAGGAACACTGAAGCTTTCTTT	CASSLDRNTEAFF	.	TRBV11-3	.	TRBJ1-1
TGTGCCAGCAGTGACTCCTATGGCTACACCTTC	CASSDSYGYTF	.	TRBV2	.	TRBJ1-2
TGTGCCAGCAGCCGACGGGGGGCCGGAGAGACCCAGTACTTC	CASSRRGAGETQYF	.	TRBV7-7	.	TRBJ2-5
TGTGCCAGCAGCCCCCCGTGGACAGGGGTCTATGGCTACACCTTC	CASSPPWTGVYGYTF	.	TRBV25-1	TRBD1	TRBJ1-2
TGTGCCAGCAGTGACTCTCCAGGGGGGAGCACAGATACGCAGTATTTT	CASSDSPGGSTDTQYF	.	TRBV6-4	.	TRBJ2-3
TGTGCCAGCAGCTTAGACAGGTGGGACGAGCAGTACTTC	CASSLDRWDEQYF	.	TRBV5-4	.	TRBJ2-7
TGTGCCAGCAGACGGGACAGTTACAATGAGCAGTTCTTC	CASRRDSYNEQFF	.	TRBV5-4	TRBD1	TRBJ2-1
TGCGCCAGCAGCTTCCGGGACAGGGGGGGCTATGGCTACACCTTC	CASSFRDRGGYGYTF	.	TRBV5-1	TRBD1	TRBJ1-2
TGTGCCAGCAGTCCTGCGGGTACTAGCACAGATACGCAGTATTTT	CASSPAGTSTDTQYF	once	TRBV6-4	.	TRBJ2-3
TGTGCCAGCAGTGACCCTGGGACAGTTCAAGAGACCCAGTACTTC	CASSDPGTVQETQYF	.	TRBV25-1	TRBD1	TRBJ2-5
TGTGCCAGCAGCTTGGGGACAGGGGGTCAGCCCCAGCATTTT	CASSLGTGGQPQHF	.	TRBV11-2	TRBD1	TRBJ1-5
TGTGCCAGCAGCTTAGCAGCCGGGACAGGGAGTGAATACAATTCACCCCTCCACTTT	CASSLAAGTGSEYNSPLHF	once	TRBV7-6	TRBD1	TRBJ1-6
TGTGCCAGCAGTTTTAGTTGGGAGGGGGGCTATGGCTACACCTTC	CASSFSWEGGYGYTF	.	TRBV28	.	TRBJ1-2
TGCGCCAGCAGCCAAGATCCGCGGGGGGCGAACACCGGGGAGCTGTTTTTT	CASSQDPRGANTGELFF	.	TRBV4-1	TRBD2	TRBJ2-2
TGTGCCATCAGTGACCCGGGGTGGGACACCTCCTACGAGCAGTACTTC	CAISDPGWDTSYEQYF	.	TRBV10-3	.	TRBJ2-7
TGTGCCAGCACCTGGGACTACCTGAACACCGGGGAGCTGTTTTTT	CASTWDYLNTGELFF	.	TRBV2	TRBD2	TRBJ2-2
TGTGCCAGCACACGGGGGGGCCTTTTCACAGATACGCAGTATTTT	CASTRGGLFTDTQYF	.	TRBV7-8	TRBD2	TRBJ2-3
TGTGCCAGCAGCGTACAGTCTGGAAACACCATATATTTT	CASSVQSGNTIYF	.	TRBV14	.	TRBJ1-3
TGTGCCAGTAAGCGAGCGGCAAGCTCCTACAATGAGCAGTTCTTC	CASKRAASSYNEQFF	.	TRBV19	.	TRBJ2-1
TGTGCCAGCAGTTACGGAGTCAACTATGGCTACACCTTC	CASSYGVNYGYTF	.	TRBV6-5	.	TRBJ1-2
TGCGCCAGCAGCCAAGGTTTAGGGACAGGGCATTACTTC	CASSQGLGTGHYF	once	TRBV4-3	TRBD1	TRBJ2-5
TGTGCCAGCTCCGGACTAGGGGAGGAGACCCAGTACTTC	CASSGLGEETQYF	.	TRBV18	TRBD2	TRBJ2-5
TGTGCCAGCAGTGAGACGACACCGGGAGCATACCAAGAGACCCAGTACTTC	CASSETTPGAYQETQYF	.	TRBV25-1	.	TRBJ2-5
TGTGCCACCAGCATGGGGGACAGGGTCTCCTACGAGCAGTACTTC	CATSMGDRVSYEQYF	.	TRBV15	TRBD1	TRBJ2-7
TGTGCCAGCAGCGGGACTAGCGGGGGGGCCAGGGATACGCAGTATTTT	CASSGTSGGARDTQYF	.	TRBV9	TRBD2	TRBJ2-3
TGTGCCAGCATTCTGGAGGGGGAGGGAAACACTGAAGCTTTCTTT	CASILEGEGNTEAFF	few	TRBV28	.	TRBJ1-1
TGTGCCAGCAGTCCTCGACTAGCGGGAGGCCATGAGCAGTTCTTC	CASSPRLAGGHEQFF	.	TRBV27	TRBD2	TRBJ2-1
TGTGCCAGCAGCTTACAGGGGATGAACACTGAAGCTTTCTTT	CASSLQGMNTEAFF	.	TRBV5-4	TRBD1	TRBJ1-1
TGTGCCAGCTCACCGGGGGACAGCACCCACTATGGCTACACCTTC	CASSPGDSTHYGYTF	.	TRBV18	TRBD1	TRBJ1-2
TGTGCCAGTAGTATCGCGGCTACCGCTAACTATGGCTACACCTTC	CASSIAATANYGYTF	once	TRBV19	.	TRBJ1-2
TGTGCCAGCAGCTTGGGGCCAGGGATGAACACTGAAGCTTTCTTT	CASSLGPGMNTEAFF	.	TRBV5-5	.	TRBJ1-1
TGTGCCAGTAGTACTTGGACGGGAGGTTCCTACGAGCAGTACTTC	CASSTWTGGSYEQYF	few	TRBV19	TRBD2	TRBJ2-7
TGTGCCAGCAGCCCACAGGGAGGGAAATATGGCTACACCTTC	CASSPQGGKYGYTF	.	TRBV6-5	.	TRBJ1-2